This is a list of T cell receptor beta chains from one sample in a study of pediatric ulcerative colitis. The protocol was immunoSEQ multiplex PCR, while the TCRdb copy is restricted to in-frame clones and leaves out a portion. The sample consists of tens of thousands of clones, about 90% of them appearing once. Sequencing input: blood. The receptors were gathered from a boy younger than 18 who was a control in a study of pediatric ulcerative colitis. The CDR3 runs from the conserved cysteine through the conserved F or W.

CDR3 | J | V
CASSVSRGYEQYF | TRBJ2-7 | TRBV7-7
CASSYRGGYTF | TRBJ1-2 | TRBV6-5
CASSVDWGRREAFF | TRBJ1-1 | TRBV9
CASTTQGSDTQYF | TRBJ2-3 | TRBV19
CASSLATGGETEAFF | TRBJ1-1 | TRBV11-1
CASSFVQGATNTEAFF | TRBJ1-1 | TRBV5-8
CASSYWTVGIYGYTF | TRBJ1-2 | TRBV28
CASRDRGRIGYGYTF | TRBJ1-2 | TRBV19
CASSLAYSGNTEAFF | TRBJ1-1 | TRBV11-2
CASSLGGVGEQFF | TRBJ2-1 | TRBV7-9
CASSGKQGSEKLFF | TRBJ1-4 | TRBV9
CSATGATEAFF | TRBJ1-1 | TRBV20-1
CASSSRAVVSNEQFF | TRBJ2-1 | TRBV28
CASSQGLRHQPQHF | TRBJ1-5 | TRBV4-2
CASSLDERNEQFF | TRBJ2-1 | TRBV27
CASSLEVSEQYF | TRBJ2-7 | TRBV28
CASGLGSVTEAFF | TRBJ1-1 | TRBV12-5
CASSIGNTLWGYTF | TRBJ1-2 | TRBV19
CASSYGGPSGANVLTF | TRBJ2-6 | TRBV6-6
CASSGTSPSNTGELFF | TRBJ2-2 | TRBV7-6
CASSLRTSGIHEQYF | TRBJ2-7 | TRBV7-9
CASSEQWTAGEQFF | TRBJ2-1 | TRBV6-1
CASSDSSGGTDTQYF | TRBJ2-3 | TRBV6-4
CASSPPGTSGYNEQFF | TRBJ2-1 | TRBV7-9
CASSNRDASTDTQYF | TRBJ2-3 | TRBV6-4
CASSPGLAGVGTQYF | TRBJ2-3 | TRBV5-1
CATKGPVSSYNSPLHF | TRBJ1-6 | TRBV15
CASSPSVGSYEQYF | TRBJ2-7 | TRBV7-6
CASSRRIILEQYF | TRBJ2-7 | TRBV5-6
CASSQAGGKDEQFF | TRBJ2-1 | TRBV4-2
CASSTWTGSSREQYF | TRBJ2-7 | TRBV5-8
CASWTGLNTGELFF | TRBJ2-2 | TRBV7-6
CASSLLGSEQYF | TRBJ2-7 | TRBV5-1
CASSRYATSSLYEQYF | TRBJ2-7 | TRBV28
CASSTFTGGTDTQYF | TRBJ2-3 | TRBV6-5
CASSENPGATNEKLFF | TRBJ1-4 | TRBV6-1
CASSLTAGSTDTQYF | TRBJ2-3 | TRBV7-3
CASSQTSRYLGTDTQYF | TRBJ2-3 | TRBV4-1
CASSTRGNEQFF | TRBJ2-1 | TRBV6-5